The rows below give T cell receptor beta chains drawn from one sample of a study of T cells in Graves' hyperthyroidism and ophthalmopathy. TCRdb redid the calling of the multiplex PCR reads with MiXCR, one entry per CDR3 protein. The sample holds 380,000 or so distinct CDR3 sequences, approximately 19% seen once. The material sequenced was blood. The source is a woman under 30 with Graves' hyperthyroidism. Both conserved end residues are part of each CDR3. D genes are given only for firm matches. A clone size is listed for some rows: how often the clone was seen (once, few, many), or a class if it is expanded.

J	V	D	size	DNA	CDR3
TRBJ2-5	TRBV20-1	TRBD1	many	TGCAGTGCTAGGGAGGACAGGGGCGAACTAGAGACCCAGTACTTC	CSAREDRGELETQYF
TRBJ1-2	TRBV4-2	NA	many	TGTGCCAGCAGCCAGGCGTTCAGGGGTTCTGGCTATGGCTACACCTTC	CASSQAFRGSGYGYTF
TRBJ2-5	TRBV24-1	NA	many	TGTGCCACCAGCAGGGCGAGTCAAGAGACCCAGTACTTC	CATSRASQETQYF
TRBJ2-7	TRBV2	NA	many	TGTGCCAGCATCCGGGGAGGTTACGAGCAGTACTTC	CASIRGGYEQYF
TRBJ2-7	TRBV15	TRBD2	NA	TGTGCCACCAGCCAAAGCGGGGAACCCTACGAGCAGTACTTC	CATSQSGEPYEQYF
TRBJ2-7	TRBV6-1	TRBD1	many	TGTGCCAGCAGAGGACAGGGGCGAGGCGAGCAGTACTTC	CASRGQGRGEQYF
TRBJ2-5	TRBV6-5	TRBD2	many	TGTGCCAGCAGTTACGACTTCGGACTAGCGGAAGAGACCCAGTACTTC	CASSYDFGLAEETQYF
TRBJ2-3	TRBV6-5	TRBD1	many	TGTGCCAGCAGTTGGACAGGGGGCACAGATACGCAGTATTTT	CASSWTGGTDTQYF
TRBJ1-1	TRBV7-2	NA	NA	TGTGCCAGCAGCGCGAGTGGGGGAGTGTATACTGAAGCTTTCTTT	CASSASGGVYTEAFF
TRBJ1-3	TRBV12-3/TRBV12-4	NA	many	TGTGCCAGCAGCGAGACAAACACCATATATTTT	CASSETNTIYF
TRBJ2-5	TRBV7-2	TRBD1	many	TGTGCCAGCAGCACCTACAGGGGGCAGGAGACCCAGTACTTC	CASSTYRGQETQYF
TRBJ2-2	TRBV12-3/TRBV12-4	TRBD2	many	TGTGCCAGCAGTTTCCTAGCGGGGGGGCGCGGGGAGCTGTTTTTT	CASSFLAGGRGELFF
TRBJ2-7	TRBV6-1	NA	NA	TGTGCCAGCAGTGAGGGCAAAGGCGGGGGCCCCTACGAGCAGTACTTC	CASSEGKGGGPYEQYF